This is a list of T cell receptor beta chains from one sample in a study of technical replicates of blood from a handful of donors. The method was immunoSEQ multiplex PCR; TCRdb's version includes in-frame clones alone and lacks a portion of them. The table lists 95,000 or so clones, approximately 95% of them singletons. The sample comprised T cells isolated from PBMCs. These receptors were obtained from a human donor in good health. CDR3s include the opening cysteine and the closing phenylalanine or tryptophan. The D gene is left open where the match is weak. Size is omitted from some rows. Given values are once, few, many or a class for expanded clones.

clone size	D gene	V gene	J gene	CDR3 protein	CDR3 DNA
-	-	TRBV19	TRBJ1-5	CASGGGVDANQPQHF	TGTGCCAGTGGGGGAGGGGTAGACGCCAATCAGCCCCAGCATTTT
-	TRBD2	TRBV6-4	TRBJ2-7	CASSEAFNGRANEQYF	TGTGCCAGCAGTGAGGCTTTCAACGGGAGGGCCAACGAGCAGTACTTC
-	-	TRBV12-5	TRBJ1-5	CASGPQGIPQHF	TGTGCTAGTGGTCCCCAGGGTATTCCCCAGCATTTT
-	-	TRBV18	TRBJ2-2	CASSPFGGGDTGELFF	TGTGCCAGCTCACCATTTGGCGGGGGCGACACCGGGGAGCTGTTTTTT
-	TRBD2	TRBV7-9	TRBJ2-3	CASSLARVYLAGAPDTQYF	TGTGCCAGCAGCTTAGCAAGGGTTTATCTAGCGGGAGCCCCAGATACGCAGTATTTT
-	-	TRBV7-3	TRBJ2-1	CASSLTSRVDEQFF	TGTGCCAGCAGCTTAACGTCAAGAGTAGATGAGCAGTTCTTC
-	-	TRBV5-1	TRBJ2-3	CASRGAGEGGTDTQYF	TGCGCCAGCAGAGGCGCCGGGGAAGGAGGCACAGATACGCAGTATTTT
-	-	TRBV2	TRBJ2-7	CASMMTAEGNYEQYF	TGTGCCAGCATGATGACTGCGGAGGGGAACTACGAGCAGTACTTC
-	-	TRBV19	TRBJ2-2	CASTTTYTGELFF	TGTGCCAGTACCACCACTTACACCGGGGAGCTGTTTTTT
-	-	TRBV7-2	TRBJ2-3	CASSLGSYSGLTDTQYF	TGTGCCAGCAGCTTAGGATCGTATAGCGGACTCACAGATACGCAGTATTTT
once	TRBD2	TRBV10-3	TRBJ2-7	CAISGPQAGAPYEQYF	TGTGCCATCAGTGGGCCGCAAGCGGGAGCACCCTACGAGCAGTACTTC
once	-	TRBV23-1	TRBJ1-1	CASSRYEGDTEAFF	TGCGCCAGCAGTCGCTACGAGGGGGACACTGAAGCTTTCTTT
-	TRBD1	TRBV6-4	TRBJ2-1	CASSAQGQGYNEQFF	TGTGCCAGCAGTGCCCAGGGACAGGGCTACAATGAGCAGTTCTTC
-	-	TRBV7-2	TRBJ2-7	CASSHYYEQYF	TGTGCCAGCAGCCACTACTACGAGCAGTACTTC